This paragraph reports one T cell receptor (beta chain). Its antigen is not known. The source of the sample is a study of regulatory T cells in long-lasting Graves disease. Study-wide results and caveats: Persistent Graves' patients possessed reduced TCR diversity relative to recently diagnosed ones.

Assembly of TCR beta libraries relied on iRepertoire HTBI primers together with Arm-PCR of CDR3 regions. In TCRdb, the multiplex PCR reads were re-called with MiXCR into one record per CDR3 protein. The table records 350,000 to 500,000 distinct CDR3 sequences, about 16% of them present only once. Trimming at V came to 7 bases and at J to 5 bases, leaving 10 bases not matched to a gene. Germline CDR1 reads MDHEN; CDR2 reads SYDVKM. The CDR3 contains 15 residues. Indicated time point: newly diagnosed GD, antithyroid drugs for less than 3 months. Following extraction of RNA from PBMCs, that RNA was used to make the TCR library. These sequences were also reported in another study, on T cells in Graves' hyperthyroidism and ophthalmopathy. That paper adds: The HTBI primer set served for first-round RT-PCR of the TCR CDR3.

V gene TRBV28 combines with J gene TRBJ1-1; 10 nucleotides line up with TRBD1. This clonotype was sampled from a woman in her twenties or thirties with Graves disease. The input for sequencing was peripheral blood mononuclear cells (PBMCs), taken at new diagnosis, from a patient treated with antithyroid drugs. The CDR3 DNA reads TGTGCCAGCATCTTATGGACAGGGGGAGATACTGAAGCTTTCTTT. It specifies CASILWTGGDTEAFF.